This T cell receptor beta chain emerged from a study of shared clonotypes between healthy human individuals. CDR1 and CDR2 from the germline V gene are SGHRS and YFSETQ. Trimming shortened V by 0 bases and J by 5 bases, and 10 bases separated the two germline ends. CDR3 length equals 14 residues. TCRdb's table, derived via immunoSEQ multiplex PCR, lists solely in-frame clones and lacks some. Among approximately 1.5 million clones, approximately 98.5% were seen once, and the ten largest hold 0.36%. The sample was naive CD4+ T cells sorted from blood. The subset denotes: CD45RA+ positively selected. The chain carries TRBV5-1 and TRBJ2-3; D is perhaps TRBD2 (7 bases). This TCR was sampled from a young man in good health. CDR3 in amino acids: CASSLDGGLDTQYF. In DNA form, the CDR3 reads TGCGCCAGCAGCTTGGACGGGGGGCTAGATACGCAGTATTTT. The complete variable domain, with remaining parts taken from reference TRBV5-1 and TRBJ2-3, reads KAGVTQTPRYLIKTRGQQVTLSCSPISGHRSVSWYQQTPGQGLQFLFEYFSETQRNKGNFPGRFSGRQFSNSRSEMNVSTLELGDSALYLCASSLDGGLDTQYFGPGTRLTVL.